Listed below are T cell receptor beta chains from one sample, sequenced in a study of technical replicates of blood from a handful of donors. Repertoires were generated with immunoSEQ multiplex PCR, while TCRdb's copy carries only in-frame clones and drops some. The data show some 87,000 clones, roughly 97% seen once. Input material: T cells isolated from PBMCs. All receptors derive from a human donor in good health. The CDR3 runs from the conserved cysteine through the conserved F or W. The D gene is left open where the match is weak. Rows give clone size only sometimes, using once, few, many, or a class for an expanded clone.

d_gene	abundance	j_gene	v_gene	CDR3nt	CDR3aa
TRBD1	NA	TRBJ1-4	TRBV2	TGTGCCAGCCTAACAGGGGGCTGGGATGAAAAACTGTTTTTT	CASLTGGWDEKLFF
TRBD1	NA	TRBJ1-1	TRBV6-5	TGTGCCAGCAGTGATGGGACAGGGGACACTGAAGCTTTCTTT	CASSDGTGDTEAFF
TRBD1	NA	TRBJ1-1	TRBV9	TGTGCCAGCAGCGCCGACAGGGGAGGGGGGAACACTGAAGCTTTCTTT	CASSADRGGGNTEAFF
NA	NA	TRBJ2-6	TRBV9	TGTGCCAGCAGCGACTGGGGGGCCAACGTCCTGACTTTC	CASSDWGANVLTF
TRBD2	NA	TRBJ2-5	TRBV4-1	TGCGCCAGCAGCGGACTAGCGGGAGGAGAGACCCAGTACTTC	CASSGLAGGETQYF
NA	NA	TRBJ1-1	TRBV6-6	TGTGCCAGCAGTTACTCCCGGACAGAGAACACTGAAGCTTTCTTT	CASSYSRTENTEAFF
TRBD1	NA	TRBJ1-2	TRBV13	TGTGCCACCACCGGGACAGGGGAAGATGGCTACACCTTC	CATTGTGEDGYTF
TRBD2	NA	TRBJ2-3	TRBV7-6	TGTGCCAGCCATCCGGGACTAAAAGAGATAGATACGCAGTATTTT	CASHPGLKEIDTQYF
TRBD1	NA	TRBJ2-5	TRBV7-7	TGTGCTAGCAGCTTGACAGGGGGCGGGGAGACCCAGTACTTC	CASSLTGGGETQYF
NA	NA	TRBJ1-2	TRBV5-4	TGTGCCAGCAGACCGGACGGGACTAACTATGGCTACACCTTC	CASRPDGTNYGYTF
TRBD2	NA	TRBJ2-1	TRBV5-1	TGCGCCAGCAGCTTGATGAGCGGGATAACCTACAATGAGCAGTTCTTC	CASSLMSGITYNEQFF
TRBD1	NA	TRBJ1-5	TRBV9	TGTGCCAGCAGCACAGGGGTCTCGGGTCAGCCCCAGCATTTT	CASSTGVSGQPQHF
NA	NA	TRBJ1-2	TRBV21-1	TGTGCCAGCAGCAAAGGGTCTCGGGGTGAGAGTGGCTACACCTTC	CASSKGSRGESGYTF
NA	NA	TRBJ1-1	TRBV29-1	TGCAGCGTTGTTAGGGGGAACACTGAAGCTTTCTTT	CSVVRGNTEAFF
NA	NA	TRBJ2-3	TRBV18	TGTGCCAGCTCACAAGCGGTTAGCACAGATACGCAGTATTTT	CASSQAVSTDTQYF
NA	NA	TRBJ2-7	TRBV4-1	TGCGCCAGCAGTCGAGACCAGGGGTACGAGCAGTACTTC	CASSRDQGYEQYF
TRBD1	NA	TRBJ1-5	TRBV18	TGTGCCAGCTCACCAGGGACAGGGGATAATCAGCCCCAGCATTTT	CASSPGTGDNQPQHF
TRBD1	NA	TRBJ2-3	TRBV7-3	TGTGCCAGCAGCATAGTACCGGGACAGGGGATGATAGGCACAGATACGCAGTATTTT	CASSIVPGQGMIGTDTQYF
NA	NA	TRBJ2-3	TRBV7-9	TGTGCCAGCAGCGACTGGGGGCGCGGCACAGATACGCAGTATTTT	CASSDWGRGTDTQYF
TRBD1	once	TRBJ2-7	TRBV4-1	TGCGCCAGCAGCCAATTACCCGCGGGACAGGGGACCGAGCAGTACTTC	CASSQLPAGQGTEQYF
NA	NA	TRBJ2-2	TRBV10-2	TGCGCCAGCAGTGACAGGGGCGGGGAGCTGTTTTTT	CASSDRGGELFF
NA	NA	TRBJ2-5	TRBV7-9	TGTGCCAGCAGCGCGGGTCAATCGGTAGACCCCCAGTACTTC	CASSAGQSVDPQYF
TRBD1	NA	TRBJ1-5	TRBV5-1	TGCGCCAGCAGCTTGGAGGGGGGACAGAATCAGCCCCAGCATTTT	CASSLEGGQNQPQHF
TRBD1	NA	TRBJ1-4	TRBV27	TGTGCCAGCAGTTTATCAAGTGAGGGACAGCATCGCAAACTGTTTTTT	CASSLSSEGQHRKLFF
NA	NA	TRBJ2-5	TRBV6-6	TGTGCCAGCAGACCCACAGGGTTCCCTTCAGAGACCCAGTACTTC	CASRPTGFPSETQYF
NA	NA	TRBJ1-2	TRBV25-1	TGTGCCAGCAGGCCACAGGGATCGGGCTACACCTTC	CASRPQGSGYTF
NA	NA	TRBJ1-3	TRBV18	TGTGCCAGCTCACCACAAGGGGGTTCTGGAAACACCATATATTTT	CASSPQGGSGNTIYF
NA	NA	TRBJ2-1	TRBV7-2	TGTGCCAGCAGCCTAGGGACTCTCACCTACAATGAGCAGTTCTTC	CASSLGTLTYNEQFF
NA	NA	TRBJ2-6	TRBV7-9	TGTGCCAGCAGCTTACGGGGAGCTGGGGCCAACGTCCTGACTTTC	CASSLRGAGANVLTF
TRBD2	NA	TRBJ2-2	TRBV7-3	TGTGCCAGCAGCTTAATGCCTAGCGGATCGTTGGGCGGGGAGCTGTTTTTT	CASSLMPSGSLGGELFF
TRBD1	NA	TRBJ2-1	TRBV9	TGTGCCAGCAGCGTGGGACAGGGTCCCGGGTCCTACAATGAGCAGTTCTTC	CASSVGQGPGSYNEQFF
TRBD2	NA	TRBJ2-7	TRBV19	TGTGCCAGTAGTAACAGCGGGAGATACGAGCAGTACTTC	CASSNSGRYEQYF
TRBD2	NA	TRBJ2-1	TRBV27	TGTGCCAGCAACCGTAGCGGGAGGGGTGAGCAGTTCTTC	CASNRSGRGEQFF
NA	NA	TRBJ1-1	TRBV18	TGTGCCAGCTCACCCAGAACAGGGTCGGGGTCGGACACTGAAGCTTTCTTT	CASSPRTGSGSDTEAFF
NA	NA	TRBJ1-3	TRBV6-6	TGTGCCGGAGCACCAGCACCCTCTGGAAACACCATATATTTT	CAGAPAPSGNTIYF
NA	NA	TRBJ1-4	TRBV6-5	TGTGCCAGCAGTCCTGACTTGCGGCTGGATGAAAAACTGTTTTTT	CASSPDLRLDEKLFF
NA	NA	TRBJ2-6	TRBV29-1	TGCAGCGTTGAGACACCCGGCTCTGGGGCCAACGTCCTGACTTTC	CSVETPGSGANVLTF
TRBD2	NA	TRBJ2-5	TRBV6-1	TGTGCCAGCAGTGAAGCATTAGCGGGGGCGCGGGAGACCCAGTACTTC	CASSEALAGARETQYF
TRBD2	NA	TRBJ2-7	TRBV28	TGTGCCAGCAGTTGGGACTACCTAAGAGCCTACGAGCAGTACTTC	CASSWDYLRAYEQYF
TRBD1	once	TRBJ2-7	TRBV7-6	TGTGCCAGCAGGACCGGGACAGGGTCCTACGAGCAGTACTTC	CASRTGTGSYEQYF
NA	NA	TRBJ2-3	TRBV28	TGTGCCAGCAGTCCGGAGTGGACAGATACGCAGTATTTT	CASSPEWTDTQYF
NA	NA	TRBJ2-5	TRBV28	TGTGCCAGCAGCTTGAGGACGGGACAAGAGACCCAGTACTTC	CASSLRTGQETQYF
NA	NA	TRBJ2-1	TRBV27	TGTGCCAGCGGCTCGGGCCAGGGCCTTCTAGGGCAGTTCTTC	CASGSGQGLLGQFF
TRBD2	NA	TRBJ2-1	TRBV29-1	TGCAGCGTTGGGAGCGGGAGCGTAATAGAGAATGAGCAGTTCTTC	CSVGSGSVIENEQFF
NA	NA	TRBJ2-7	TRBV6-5	TGTGCCAGCCAGTTAGCTACAGGGTGGAACGAGCAGTACTTC	CASQLATGWNEQYF
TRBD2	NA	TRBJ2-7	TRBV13	TGTGCCAGCGGGTCCAAGCGGGAGACTTCCTACGAGCAGTACTTC	CASGSKRETSYEQYF
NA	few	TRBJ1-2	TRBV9	TGTGCCAGCAGCGTAGCGGCAGTAGGGGCCTATGGCTACACCTTC	CASSVAAVGAYGYTF
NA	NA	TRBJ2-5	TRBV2	TGTGCCAGCAGTGGGAGAGCGGAGGCCCCAGGGACCCAGTACTTC	CASSGRAEAPGTQYF
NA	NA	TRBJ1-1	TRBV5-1	TGCGCCAGCAGTGTGATCGGACAGGAAGCTTTCTTT	CASSVIGQEAFF
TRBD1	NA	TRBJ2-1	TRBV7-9	TGTGCCAGCAGCTCCCGGGACAGGGCCTACAATGAGCAGTTCTTC	CASSSRDRAYNEQFF
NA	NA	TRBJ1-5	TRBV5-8	TGTGCCAGCAGCTTGCAGGGCCGGATTTATCAGCCCCAGCATTTT	CASSLQGRIYQPQHF